This paragraph covers one T cell receptor beta chain sequence. It has no known antigen specificity. Base-call qualities are not available, and no considerably larger clone is one nucleotide away. This sample was taken from a study of T cell responses to AZD1222 COVID-19 vaccine (dated by TCRdb to about 2021). Regarding the study in general: TCR sequencing covered 230 to 250 trial participants: 200 to 220 given two doses of AZD1222 and 26 given two doses of MenACWY control vaccine. Trial participants were enrolled into age subgroups of 18-55, 56-69 and 70-plus years, which contained approximately 150, 28 and 58 TCR-sequenced participants, respectively.

The CDR3 regions of human TCRbeta chains were analyzed by immunosequencing. In the paper's pipeline: TCRs in the repertoires were compared against a reference library of SARS-CoV-2-specific TCRs that had been generated with the MIRA antigen-specificity platform. Breadth was defined as the fraction of unique TCRs that were SARS-CoV-2-associated. Depth was defined as the fraction of total T cells that were SARS-CoV-2-associated. Each spike-specific TCR was assigned to its reactive spike region and to a CD4 or CD8 class using the MIRA data. Log10-transformed breadth and depth values were compared by one-way ANOVA with Sidak's multiple comparisons tests. The source is immuneACCESS, and TCRdb retained only in-frame sequences with V and J called. Part of the clones is not carried over; for the studies checked, unresolved V genes explain less than half of this, and the remainder is unexplained. V and J calls and clone size come straight from that table; D and trimming were deduced from the DNA. Recorded for this sample are approximately 150,000 clones; about nine tenths of them occurred a single time. The top ten clonotypes cover roughly 3.5% of the sample.

What the work shows at the level of the full study, not this receptor alone: Conclusions about previously exposed vaccinees were limited because only 6 or 7 AZD1222 recipients were SARS-CoV-2 seropositive at baseline. Nearly half of unique spike-specific TCRs reportedly recognized epitopes outside regions mutated in the B.1.351 and B.1.1.7 variants. The whole spike protein was spanned by vaccine-associated CD4 TCRs, and dominant responses were seen in regions 160-218 and 743-854. The 56-69-year group was small, and its depth increase did not reach significance, likely because of low power. After two AZD1222 doses, both the breadth and the depth of spike-specific TCRs were significantly higher than at day 0 and than in MenACWY recipients. Participants were mostly white British and included more females than males, and it was suggested by the authors that clonal diversity may have been underestimated. No day 14 peak-response samples were available, so repertoires were characterized only after the peak T cell response.

V is clipped by 1 base and J by 4 bases, and the sequence between their germline boundaries is 10 bases long. The CDR3 runs 15 amino acids, cysteine and phenylalanine included. Of all the DNA, just the CDR3 is kept, 45 bases in frame from base 1. From the germline V gene, CDR1 is SGHTA and CDR2 is FQGNSA. The time point label for this specimen denotes: baseline before first vaccination. The treatment or condition label, as the study defines it: meningococcal conjugate vaccine given as trial control. Vaccinee samples were obtained from the UK trials COV001 and COV002, which included a single-blind randomized controlled phase 2/3 trial of AZD1222 (ChAdOx1 nCoV-19) in healthy adults. For TCRbeta chain sequencing, PBMC samples were collected from trial participants at day 0 and at day 28 after the second dose.

This sequence originates from an adult in good health. The chain uses TRBV7-2 and TRBJ2-2, with TRBD2 perhaps the D gene, on 7 matching bases. The sample consisted of peripheral blood, taken on day 0 of MenACWY control vaccination. Here the CDR3 is given as CASSLVRGATGELFF. The DNA is TGTGCCAGCAGCTTAGTACGGGGGGCCACCGGGGAGCTGTTTTTT.